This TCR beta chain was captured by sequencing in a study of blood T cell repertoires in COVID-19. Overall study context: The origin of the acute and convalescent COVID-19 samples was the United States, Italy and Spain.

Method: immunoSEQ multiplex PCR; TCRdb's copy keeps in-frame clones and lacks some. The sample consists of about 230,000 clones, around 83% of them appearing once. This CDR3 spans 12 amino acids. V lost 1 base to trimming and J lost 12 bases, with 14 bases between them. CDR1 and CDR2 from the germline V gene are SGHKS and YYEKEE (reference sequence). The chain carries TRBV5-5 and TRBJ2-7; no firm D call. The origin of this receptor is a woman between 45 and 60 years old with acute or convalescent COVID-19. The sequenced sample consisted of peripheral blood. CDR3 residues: CASSLPSSLSYF. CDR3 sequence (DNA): TGTGCCAGCAGCTTGCCGTCTTCCCTCTCGTACTTC.